One and the same sample provided the 18 T cell receptor beta chains below, sequenced in a study of blood T cell repertoires in COVID-19. Here immunoSEQ multiplex PCR was the method, and the copy in TCRdb shows in-frame clones only, minus some. The repertoire holds 120,000 or so clones, with approximately 90% as singletons. Sequencing was performed on peripheral blood. The receptors originated from a woman aged 50 to 60 with acute or convalescent COVID-19.

V is TRBV6-5 and J is TRBJ1-3; no reliable D call. This CDR3 has 13 residues. Germline CDR1 is MNHEY and CDR2 is SVGAGI. Trimming left V 6 bases short and J 1 base short, with 7 bases between. CDR3 DNA: TGTGCCAGCAGCCGCGTTTCTGGAAACACCATATATTTT. Amino acids: CASSRVSGNTIYF.

V and J are TRBV3-1 (or the pseudogene TRBV3-2) and TRBJ1-2; tentative D call: TRBD1 (5 bases). Trimming shortened V by 2 bases and J by 6 bases, and 13 bases separated the two germline ends. Germline V gene lookup returns CDR1 LGHDT and CDR2 YNNKEL (reference sequence). CDR3 size: 14 residues. The CDR3 DNA reads TGTGCCAGCAGCCAAAGGGCGGGGGGGAATGGCTACACCTTC. This translates into CASSQRAGGNGYTF.

The chain joins TRBV2 to TRBJ1-5, with D unclear. CDR3 length equals 15 residues. CDR1 is SNHLY, CDR2 FYNNEI, per germline. Trimming left V 9 bases short and J 4 bases short, with 19 bases between. CDR3: CARHGELSWNQPQHF. CDR3 DNA: TGTGCCAGACATGGGGAGTTATCTTGGAATCAGCCCCAGCATTTT.

This chain uses TRBV3-1 (or the pseudogene TRBV3-2) with TRBJ2-5; D perhaps matches TRBD1 (5 bases). V lost 1 base to trimming and J lost 1 base, with 10 bases between them. The CDR3 loop spans 15 amino acids. Looked up from germline, CDR1 is LGHDT and CDR2 is YNNKEL (reference sequence). CDR3 sequence: CASSQVPGIQETQYF. The CDR3 DNA reads as TGTGCCAGCAGCCAAGTGCCAGGGATCCAAGAGACCCAGTACTTC.

This chain joins TRBV7-9 and TRBJ1-6; the D gene is possibly TRBD1 (6 bases). Looked up from germline, CDR1 is SEHNR and CDR2 is FQNEAQ (reference sequence). Between the trimmed V and J ends, which lost 5 bases and 7 bases, there was a span of 15 bases. The CDR3 has 15 amino acids. The CDR3 is CASSPTGTRNSPLHF. The CDR3 DNA sequence: TGTGCCAGCAGCCCTACCGGGACACGGAATTCACCCCTCCACTTT.

The chain employs TRBV28 and TRBJ1-1; a weak D match, TRBD1 (5 bases). The V gene lost 5 bases and the J gene lost 4 bases, with 17 bases spanning the gap. Germline CDR1 and CDR2: MDHEN and SYDVKM. The CDR3 has 15 residues. CDR3 protein: CASSQSGGGSTEAFF. The CDR3 nucleotides are TGTGCCAGCAGTCAATCTGGCGGGGGGAGCACTGAAGCTTTCTTT.

The chain is built from TRBV19 and TRBJ2-3; 11 positions agree with TRBD2. The CDR3 extends over 17 amino acids. The germline V gene encodes CDR1 LNHDA and CDR2 SQIVND (reference sequence). Trimming at V came to 5 bases and at J to 0 bases, leaving 7 bases not matched to a gene. CDR3 coding DNA: TGTGCCAGTAGTCCCCCCCGGACTAGCGGGAGCACAGATACGCAGTATTTT. It yields the protein CASSPPRTSGSTDTQYF.

The V and J genes are TRBV5-5 and TRBJ1-4, with D possibly TRBD1 on 5 matching bases. Looked up from germline, CDR1 is SGHKS and CDR2 is YYEKEE (reference sequence). The CDR3 spans 16 residues. Trimming cost V 0 bases and J 7 bases, with 16 bases left between them. The CDR3, as DNA: TGTGCCAGCAGCTTGGACCCGACCGCTAGGGGTGAAAAACTGTTTTTT. It translates to CASSLDPTARGEKLFF. Full variable domain (missing parts from reference TRBV5-5 and TRBJ1-4): DAGVTQSPTHLIKTRGQQVTLRCSPISGHKSVSWYQQVLGQGPQFIFQYYEKEERGRGNFPDRFSARQFPNYSSELNVNALLLGDSALYLCASSLDPTARGEKLFFGSGTQLSVL.

In DNA, the CDR3 is TGTGCCAGCAGACCTGGCGGGAAAGAGCAGTACTTC. As protein: CASRPGGKEQYF. The chain has TRBV2 and TRBJ2-7; tentatively, D is TRBD2 (6 bases). In germline, CDR1 is SNHLY, CDR2 FYNNEI. This CDR3 has 12 residues. V was cut by 6 bases and J by 7 bases, with 13 bases left in between.

V usage is TRBV29-1 and J usage is TRBJ2-3, with 7 bases aligning to TRBD1. The germline gives CDR1 SQVTM, CDR2 ANQGSEA. The CDR3 consists of 14 residues. After removal of 6 bases from V and 6 bases from J, the junction contained 12 bases not matched to a gene. CDR3 sequence (DNA): TGCAGCGTGGGGTCGGGACAGTCCGGGGATACGCAGTATTTT. It codes for CSVGSGQSGDTQYF.

The chain has TRBV5-4 and TRBJ1-1, with 12 bases fitting TRBD1. Germline V CDR1 and CDR2: SGHNT, YYREEE (reference sequence). This CDR3 spans 15 amino acids. With V trimmed by 3 bases and J by 1 base, 1 base remained unmatched. CDR3 region: CASSWDRGQNTEAFF. CDR3 coding DNA: TGTGCCAGCAGCTGGGACAGGGGGCAGAACACTGAAGCTTTCTTT. Full variable domain (rest looked up from reference TRBV5-4 and TRBJ1-1): ETGVTQSPTHLIKTRGQQVTLRCSSQSGHNTVSWYQQALGQGPQFIFQYYREEENGRGNFPPRFSGLQFPNYSSELNVNALELDDSALYLCASSWDRGQNTEAFFGQGTRLTVV.

The chain carries TRBV6-5 and TRBJ1-2, with 7 bases lining up with TRBD1. With 7 bases clipped from V and 4 bases from J, the junction kept 9 bases outside the gene matches. Per the germline V gene, CDR1 is MNHEY and CDR2 is SVGAGI. This CDR3 has 14 residues. The CDR3 nucleotides read TGTGCCAGCAAAGGGGACAGAGCTCCCTATGGCTACACCTTC. It codes for CASKGDRAPYGYTF.

This chain uses TRBV25-1 with TRBJ1-3, with TRBD1 matching 7 bases. Losses at the gene ends were 1 base for V and 4 bases for J; bases not matched to a gene: 10. Germline-derived CDR1 and CDR2 are MGHDK and SYGVNS. The CDR3 has 17 amino acids. The CDR3 DNA follows: TGTGCCAGCAGTGAATTTCACGGACAGGCCCAAGGAAACACCATATATTTT. Translation gives CASSEFHGQAQGNTIYF.

In this sample, this clone turned up once. The chain has TRBV19 and TRBJ1-4, with TRBD1 matching 12 bases. The germline V gene has CDR1 LNHDA and CDR2 SQIVND (reference sequence). The trim removed 9 bases at V and 8 bases at J, leaving 13 bases unmatched. The CDR3 extends over 16 amino acids. The CDR3 region is CASSGTGGTGVEKLFF. The CDR3 DNA sequence: TGTGCCAGCTCCGGGACAGGGGGCACGGGAGTGGAAAAACTGTTTTTT.

J is TRBJ2-7 and V is TRBV5-1, with TRBD2 matching over 12 bases. Per germline, CDR1 SGHRS and CDR2 YFSETQ. J gave up 3 bases and V 3 bases, and 7 bases lay outside the gene matches. The CDR3 covers 16 residues. CDR3 in DNA: TGCGCCAGCAGCTCCGGACTAGCGGGATTGAACTACGAGCAGTACTTC. It translates to CASSSGLAGLNYEQYF. The full variable domain, rest sourced from reference TRBV5-1 and TRBJ2-7, is KAGVTQTPRYLIKTRGQQVTLSCSPISGHRSVSWYQQTPGQGLQFLFEYFSETQRNKGNFPGRFSGRQFSNSRSEMNVSTLELGDSALYLCASSSGLAGLNYEQYFGPGTRLTVT.

This chain connects TRBV6-2 or TRBV6-3 to TRBJ2-7; a weak D match, TRBD2 (5 bases). CDR3 length equals 14 residues. Germline CDR1 and CDR2: MNHEY and SVGEGT. The V end lost 0 bases, the J end lost 3 bases, and 9 bases lay between the germline ends. CDR3 region: CASSYSTGNYEQYF. In DNA, the CDR3 is TGTGCCAGCAGTTACTCGACCGGGAACTACGAGCAGTACTTC.

This chain connects TRBV29-1 to TRBJ1-2; D call uncertain. The CDR3 spans 16 residues. From germline, CDR1 is SQVTM and CDR2 ANQGSEA. Trimming cost V 6 bases and J 8 bases, with 28 bases left between them. The CDR3 loop is CSVLPGSGPGPGGYTF. Here the CDR3 DNA reads TGCAGCGTCCTTCCCGGGAGCGGACCCGGGCCGGGCGGCTACACCTTC.

The V call is TRBV29-1, the J call TRBJ1-1; the D gene is possibly TRBD1 (5 bases). Germline CDR1 is SQVTM and CDR2 is ANQGSEA. V lost 7 bases to trimming and J lost 0 bases, with 9 bases between them. The CDR3 has 12 residues. The CDR3 nucleotides read TGCAGCGGCGGGGCAGTGAACACTGAAGCTTTCTTT. It codes for CSGGAVNTEAFF.